Listed here are 32 T cell receptor beta chains from one sample, sequenced in a study of blood T cell repertoires in COVID-19. Using immunoSEQ multiplex PCR, the repertoire was profiled, and TCRdb retains in-frame clones only, with some absent. The sample shows roughly 42,000 clones, approximately 85% of them seen only once. Sequenced: peripheral blood. The receptors were sampled from a human donor in a cohort sampled during active COVID-19.

V usage is TRBV28 and J usage is TRBJ2-2, with a weak D call TRBD1 (5 bases). V was cut by 6 bases and J by 6 bases, with 11 bases left in between. Germline CDR1 MDHEN, CDR2 SYDVKM. The CDR3 totals 13 residues. CDR3: CASRGQVPGELFF. The CDR3, as DNA: TGTGCCAGCAGGGGGCAGGTGCCCGGGGAGCTGTTTTTT.

The rearrangement links TRBV7-9 to TRBJ2-5; D perhaps matches TRBD1 (6 bases). Germline V gene sequence: CDR1 SEHNR, CDR2 FQNEAQ (reference sequence). With 5 bases removed from V and 2 bases from J, the gap between germline ends came to 12 bases. This CDR3 spans 14 amino acids. This chain's CDR3 is CASSKPTGQETQYF. DNA of the CDR3: TGTGCCAGCAGCAAACCGACAGGTCAAGAGACCCAGTACTTC.

V gene TRBV18 combines with J gene TRBJ1-1; D unclear. Germline V lookup: CDR1 KGHSH, CDR2 LQKENI. CDR3 length: 14 residues. Trimming removed 2 bases at V and 11 bases at J, with 18 bases between. CDR3 protein: CASSPENEVNEAFF. The CDR3 nucleotides read TGTGCCAGCTCACCAGAGAACGAGGTGAATGAGGCTTTCTTT. The complete variable domain, with remaining parts taken from reference TRBV18 and TRBJ1-1, reads NAGVMQNPRHLVRRRGQEARLRCSPMKGHSHVYWYRQLPEEGLKFMVYLQKENIIDESGMPKERFSAEFPKEGPSILRIQQVVRGDSAAYFCASSPENEVNEAFFGQGTRLTVV.

This chain links TRBV27 with TRBJ1-2; D is unclear. CDR3 length: 13 amino acids. V lost 0 bases to trimming and J lost 4 bases, with 6 bases between them. Germline-derived CDR1 and CDR2 are MNHEY and SMNVEV (reference sequence). The CDR3 DNA is TGTGCCAGCAGTTTATCATCGGGCTATGGCTACACCTTC. This gives the protein CASSLSSGYGYTF.

The gene calls are TRBV19 and TRBJ2-2; the D is unclear. Germline lookup yields CDR1 LNHDA and CDR2 SQIVND (reference sequence). This CDR3 region has 17 residues. The V end lost 0 bases, the J end lost 7 bases, and 18 bases lay between the germline ends. The CDR3 coding sequence is TGTGCCAGTAGTATAGAAGTGGGTGGCAGGAATGTCGGGGAGCTGTTTTTT. Residues: CASSIEVGGRNVGELFF.

The chain joins TRBV6-5 to TRBJ2-1; 7 bases line up with TRBD1. Germline values: CDR1 MNHEY, CDR2 SVGAGI. This CDR3 has 13 amino acids. J was trimmed by 8 bases and V by 10 bases; bases with no gene match: 11. CDR3 DNA sequence: TGTGCCACCTCGGACAGGTGGTTGGATGAGCAGTTCTTC. Its translation is CATSDRWLDEQFF.

This sequence joins TRBV6-5 and TRBJ2-5; tentative D call: TRBD2 (7 bases). Germline loops: CDR1 MNHEY, CDR2 SVGAGI. This CDR3 region has 13 residues. With 6 bases removed from V and 4 bases from J, the gap between germline ends came to 12 bases. The CDR3 sequence: CASRVGGAETQYF. In DNA, the CDR3 is TGTGCCAGCAGGGTGGGGGGGGCAGAGACCCAGTACTTC.

This clone appeared a single time. V and J are TRBV29-1 and TRBJ2-2; possibly TRBD2 for D (6 bases). Germline lookup yields CDR1 SQVTM and CDR2 ANQGSEA. The V gene lost 6 bases and the J gene lost 4 bases, with 15 bases spanning the gap. There are 14 residues in the CDR3. CDR3 in amino acids: CSVRRDPFTGELFF. CDR3 in DNA: TGCAGCGTCCGGCGGGATCCCTTCACCGGGGAGCTGTTTTTT.

The V gene is TRBV29-1, the J gene TRBJ2-3, with 10 bases lining up with TRBD1. The V segment lost 6 bases and the J segment 4 bases; nucleotides outside the gene matches: 13. CDR1 is SQVTM, CDR2 ANQGSEA, per germline. CDR3 length: 16 residues. CDR3 sequence (DNA): TGCAGCGTCAAAGGGGGGGACAGGGGAAGCGCAGATACGCAGTATTTT. Translation: CSVKGGDRGSADTQYF.

The chain is built from TRBV5-4 and TRBJ1-6; 8 nucleotides match TRBD1. J lost 9 bases, V lost 4 bases, and 9 bases had no gene match. The germline gives CDR1 SGHNT, CDR2 YYREEE (reference sequence). The length of the CDR3 is 15 residues. Here the CDR3 reads CASSRFTGGGSPLHF. The CDR3 region has the DNA TGTGCCAGCAGCCGGTTCACAGGGGGAGGTTCACCCCTCCACTTT. Together with reference TRBV5-4 and TRBJ1-6, the CDR3 gives the full variable domain: ETGVTQSPTHLIKTRGQQVTLRCSSQSGHNTVSWYQQALGQGPQFIFQYYREEENGRGNFPPRFSGLQFPNYSSELNVNALELDDSALYLCASSRFTGGGSPLHFGNGTRLTVT.

The rearrangement links TRBV2 to TRBJ1-4; 9 bases line up with TRBD1. The CDR3 covers 13 residues. Looked up from germline, CDR1 is SNHLY and CDR2 is FYNNEI. V shed 7 bases and J 7 bases; nucleotides not matched to a gene: 4. The CDR3: CASTGQGFEKLFF. Here the CDR3 DNA reads TGTGCCAGCACGGGACAGGGTTTTGAAAAACTGTTTTTT.

The chain couples TRBV18 to TRBJ2-7; tentative D call: TRBD1 (5 bases). This CDR3 contains 14 residues. V lost 3 bases and J lost 2, with 11 bases in between. In germline, CDR1 is KGHSH, CDR2 LQKENI. Written as DNA, the CDR3 is TGTGCCAGCTCACCGATGACAGATACCTACGAGCAGTACTTC. The encoded protein is CASSPMTDTYEQYF.

Here the CDR3 DNA reads TGTGCCAGCAGTAGGACAGGGGATCAGCCCCAGCATTTT. It yields the protein CASSRTGDQPQHF. This rearrangement joins TRBV6-4 to TRBJ1-5; TRBD1 matches at 9 bases. Per germline, CDR1 MRHNA and CDR2 SNTAGT. Trimming cost V 5 bases and J 5 bases; bases outside gene matches: 1. The CDR3 has 13 residues.

CDR3 coding DNA: TGTGCCAGCAGCTTAGTACGAACTAATTCAGATACGCAGTATTTT. Translation gives CASSLVRTNSDTQYF. The V gene is TRBV7-2, the J gene TRBJ2-3; no firm D call. This CDR3 spans 15 amino acids. The germline V and J ends were trimmed by 1 base and 4 bases, with 12 bases remaining between them. Germline CDR1 and CDR2: SGHTA and FQGNSA.

The rearrangement uses TRBV5-5 and TRBJ2-7, with D possibly being TRBD1 (5 bases). The germline gives CDR1 SGHKS, CDR2 YYEKEE (reference sequence). V was pared by 4 bases and J by 5 bases, with 13 bases between. CDR3 length: 13 residues. CDR3 region: CASSGIGRDEQYF. CDR3 nucleotide sequence: TGTGCCAGCAGCGGAATAGGCAGGGACGAGCAGTACTTC.

Only one count was recorded for this clone. The J gene is TRBJ2-2, the V gene TRBV6-4, with a tentative D call TRBD1 (6 bases). Between the trimmed V and J ends, which lost 6 bases and 1 base, there was a span of 9 bases. The CDR3 runs to 14 residues. Germline-derived CDR1 and CDR2 are MRHNA and SNTAGT. CDR3 region: CASREQGNTGELFF. As DNA, the CDR3 is TGTGCCAGCAGGGAACAGGGGAACACCGGGGAGCTGTTTTTT.

The rearrangement joins TRBV5-8 to TRBJ1-6; D might be TRBD1 (6 bases). Germline values: CDR1 SGHTS, CDR2 YDEGEE. This CDR3 region has 16 residues. V was shortened by 4 bases and J by 0 bases, with 11 bases between the two germline ends. The CDR3 reads CASSKTGSSYNSPLHF. CDR3 nucleotides: TGTGCCAGCAGCAAAACAGGGAGCTCCTATAATTCACCCCTCCACTTT.

This chain connects TRBV6-5 to TRBJ2-3, with D possibly matching TRBD1 (7 bases). CDR3 length: 15 amino acids. Per germline, CDR1 MNHEY and CDR2 SVGAGI. Trimming left V 2 bases short and J 4 bases short, with 13 bases between. CDR3 nucleotide sequence: TGTGCCAGCAGTTACAAGGCCAGGGGGGCAGATACGCAGTATTTT. Translated, it gives CASSYKARGADTQYF.

V usage is TRBV28 and J usage is TRBJ1-4; the D gene is possibly TRBD1 (6 bases). V was clipped by 9 bases and J by 4 bases, with 15 bases between them. Germline assignment: CDR1 MDHEN and CDR2 SYDVKM. CDR3 length equals 14 residues. In DNA, the CDR3 is TGTGCCAGTGAGGGGGATCGAGGTAATGAAAAACTGTTTTTT. This codes for CASEGDRGNEKLFF.

The chain has TRBV28 and TRBJ2-3; TRBD2 is a possible D gene (7 bases). V lost 2 bases, J lost 0 bases, and 18 bases lay in between. The CDR3 is made up of 18 amino acids. CDR1 MDHEN and CDR2 SYDVKM come from the germline V gene. CDR3 protein: CASSLPISGGSSTDTQYF. In DNA, the CDR3 is TGTGCCAGCAGTTTACCCATTTCGGGGGGCTCTAGCACAGATACGCAGTATTTT.

This chain joins TRBV20-1 and TRBJ1-1; D call uncertain. This CDR3 spans 11 amino acids. V lost 6 bases, J lost 4 bases, and 9 bases lay in between. CDR1 DFQATT and CDR2 SNEGSKA come from the germline V gene (reference sequence). DNA for the CDR3: TGCAGTGCCCTCGGCGGCACTGAAGCTTTCTTT. It translates to CSALGGTEAFF.

This chain links TRBV6-6 with TRBJ1-1; 7 nucleotides match TRBD1. Per germline, CDR1 MNHNY and CDR2 SVGAGI (reference sequence). The CDR3 loop spans 12 amino acids. V lost 7 bases, J lost 4 bases, and 3 bases stayed unmatched. CDR3 DNA sequence: TGTGCCAGCACCCAGGGGGGCACTGAAGCTTTCTTT. Protein: CASTQGGTEAFF.

The chain carries TRBV11-1 and TRBJ2-7; 9 bases map to TRBD2. Trimming at V came to 5 bases and at J to 0 bases, leaving 2 bases not matched to a gene. Germline CDR1 reads SGHAT; CDR2 reads FQDESV (reference sequence). The length of the CDR3 is 14 residues. In DNA, the CDR3 is TGTGCCAGCAGCAGCGGGGGGCTCTCCTACGAGCAGTACTTC. As protein: CASSSGGLSYEQYF.

This chain connects TRBV28 to TRBJ2-7; TRBD2 might be the D (6 bases). CDR1 MDHEN and CDR2 SYDVKM come from the germline V gene. The CDR3 runs 14 residues. V lost 5 bases to trimming and J lost 2 bases, with 13 bases between them. The CDR3 nucleotides read TGTGCCAGCAGTCCAGGGACTCTTCCCTACGAGCAGTACTTC. As protein: CASSPGTLPYEQYF.

This chain uses TRBV24-1 with TRBJ2-5; D might be TRBD1 (7 bases). Germline V lookup: CDR1 KGHDR, CDR2 SFDVKD. V was cut by 3 bases and J by 5 bases, with 18 bases left in between. The CDR3 is made up of 16 amino acids. The CDR3 sequence is CATSDPLAGGGETQYF. The CDR3 DNA sequence: TGTGCCACCAGTGATCCTTTGGCAGGGGGAGGTGAGACCCAGTACTTC.

The chain links TRBV5-6 to TRBJ1-4; D possibly corresponds to TRBD1 (5 bases). The CDR3 extends over 16 amino acids. Trimming took off 2 bases at V and 7 bases at J, with 18 bases between the two ends. CDR1 and CDR2 from the germline V gene are SGHDT and YYEEEE. The CDR3 sequence: CASSLTGGGRSEKLFF. The CDR3, as DNA: TGTGCCAGCAGCTTAACCGGGGGAGGTCGGAGTGAAAAACTGTTTTTT.

The CDR3 DNA is TGCGCCAGCAGCCCCCGCGAGCGGGGGGACTACGAGCAGTACTTC. Residues: CASSPRERGDYEQYF. The chain couples TRBV4-3 to TRBJ2-7, with TRBD2 identical over 9 bases. With V trimmed by 4 bases and J by 3 bases, 7 bases remained unmatched. Germline V gene sequence: CDR1 LGHNA, CDR2 YSLEER. The CDR3 runs to 15 residues.

The chain couples TRBV7-8 to TRBJ2-7; 8 nucleotides align to TRBD2. The trim removed 3 bases at V and 3 bases at J, leaving 4 bases unmatched. This CDR3 region has 14 residues. Germline-derived CDR1 and CDR2 are SGHVS and FQNEAQ. CDR3 sequence reads: CASSFGGGNYEQYF. In nucleotides, the CDR3 is TGTGCCAGCAGCTTTGGCGGGGGGAACTACGAGCAGTACTTC.

The rearrangement joins TRBV27 to TRBJ1-1; TRBD1 might be the D (6 bases). Deletions cut 9 bases from V and 8 bases from J, with 16 bases between. The CDR3 runs 12 residues. Germline assignment: CDR1 MNHEY and CDR2 SMNVEV (reference sequence). CDR3 coding DNA: TGTGCCAGGGACGGGGGGGCGTTCGAAGCTTTCTTT. Translating gives CARDGGAFEAFF.

The chain recombines TRBV5-1 with TRBJ2-3; the match to TRBD1 covers 11 bases. The CDR3 length is 14 residues. Per germline, CDR1 SGHRS and CDR2 YFSETQ. V lost 4 bases to trimming and J lost 8 bases; unmatched junction nucleotides: 6. CDR3 sequence reads: CASSPDRGPGTQYF. CDR3 in DNA: TGCGCCAGCAGCCCGGACAGGGGGCCAGGTACGCAGTATTTT.

The chain uses TRBV30 and TRBJ1-5, with TRBD1 matching over 8 bases. After removal of 8 bases from V and 4 bases from J, the junction contained 13 bases not matched to a gene. Germline V gene data show CDR1 as GTSNPN and CDR2 as SVGIG (reference sequence). This CDR3 spans 15 amino acids. CDR3 sequence reads: CAVAGQGEFNQPQHF. The CDR3 coding sequence is TGTGCCGTCGCAGGACAGGGCGAATTTAATCAGCCCCAGCATTTT.

CDR3 sequence reads: CAWSFYIPNSPLHF. CDR3 coding DNA: TGTGCCTGGAGTTTCTATATCCCCAATTCACCCCTCCACTTT. The chain joins TRBV30 to TRBJ1-6; D unclear. The CDR3 is 14 amino acids. V was pared by 2 bases and J by 7 bases, with 12 bases between. Germline V CDR1 and CDR2: GTSNPN, SVGIG (reference sequence).